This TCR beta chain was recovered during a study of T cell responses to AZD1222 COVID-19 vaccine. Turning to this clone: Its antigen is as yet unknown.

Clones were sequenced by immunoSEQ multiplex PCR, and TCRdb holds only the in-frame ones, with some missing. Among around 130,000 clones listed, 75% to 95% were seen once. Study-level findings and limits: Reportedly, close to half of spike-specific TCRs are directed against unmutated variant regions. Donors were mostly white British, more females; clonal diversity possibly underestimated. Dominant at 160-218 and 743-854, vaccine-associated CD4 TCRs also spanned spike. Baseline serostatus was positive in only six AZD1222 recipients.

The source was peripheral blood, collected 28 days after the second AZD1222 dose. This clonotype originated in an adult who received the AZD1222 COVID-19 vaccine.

The CDR3 DNA follows: TGTGCCAGCAGCGGACTAGCGGGGGCTTACAATGAGCAGTTCTTC. Translating gives CASSGLAGAYNEQFF. The chain combines TRBV11-2 with TRBJ2-1; TRBD2 agrees at 13 bases. CDR3 length equals 15 residues. The trim removed 5 bases at V and 4 bases at J, leaving 2 bases unmatched. CDR1 and CDR2 from the germline V gene are SGHAT and FQNNGV.